Included here is one T cell receptor (beta chain) sequence, with context. Its target is unknown. At one end, the junction sequence differs from germline, possibly due to a read error. The data originate from a study of cytomegalovirus exposure and HLA in healthy donors. The wider study: In a later analysis, the 120 or so validation repertoires were reported to have used the same platform as the 600 to 800 first-cohort repertoires. Whole-study results and caveats: Confirmation was obtained in vitro that a few CMV-associated chains are specific for CMV antigens. The study flagged roughly 160 TCR beta chains as cytomegalovirus-associated.

Per germline, CDR1 MNHEY and CDR2 SVGAGI. The CDR3 has 15 residues. Generated by immunoSEQ multiplex PCR, the TCRdb table keeps only in-frame clones and is missing some. In the table there are approximately 170,000 clones, around four fifths of which are singletons. This receptor was obtained from a man aged 30 to 45 in good health and CMV-seropositive. Input material: PBMCs. V usage is TRBV6-5 and J usage is TRBJ1-4; tentative D call: TRBD1 (5 bases). The CDR3 DNA follows: TGTGCCAGCAGTGACTCCGGGGACTTCTGGGAAAAACTGTTTTTT. It codes for CASSDSGDFWEKLFF.